This T cell receptor (beta chain) was captured by sequencing in a study of blood T cell repertoires in COVID-19. Background on the study: The United States, Italy and Spain were the sources of the acute and convalescent COVID-19 samples.

Assay used: immunoSEQ multiplex PCR; TCRdb lists only in-frame clones, some missing. This table has about 180,000 clones, over 75% appearing once. During active infection, Seattle patients enrolled and were then monitored through disease. CDR3 size: 13 residues. V trimming: 5 bases; J trimming: 4 bases; junction bases outside the gene matches: 2. The chain carries TRBV12-3 or TRBV12-4 and TRBJ1-3; 7 bases agree with TRBD1. The sample taken for sequencing was peripheral blood. The receptor's source is a person aged 65 to 79 with COVID-19, enrolled during active disease. Here the CDR3 reads CASSDRAGNTIYF. Written as DNA, the CDR3 is TGTGCCAGCAGTGACAGGGCGGGAAACACCATATATTTT.